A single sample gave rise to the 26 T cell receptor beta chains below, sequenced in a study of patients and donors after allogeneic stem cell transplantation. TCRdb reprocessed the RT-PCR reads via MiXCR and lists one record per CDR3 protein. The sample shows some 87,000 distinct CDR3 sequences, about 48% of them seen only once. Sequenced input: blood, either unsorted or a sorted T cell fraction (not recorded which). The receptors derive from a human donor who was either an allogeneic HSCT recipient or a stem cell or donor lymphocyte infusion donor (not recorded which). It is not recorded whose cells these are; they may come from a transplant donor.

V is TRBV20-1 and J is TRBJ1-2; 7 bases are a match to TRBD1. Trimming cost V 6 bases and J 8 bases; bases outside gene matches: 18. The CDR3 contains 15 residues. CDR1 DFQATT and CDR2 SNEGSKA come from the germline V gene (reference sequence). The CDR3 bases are TGCAGTGCGAGGCGTGGGACAGTCGAATTAAGAGGCTACACCTTC. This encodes CSARRGTVELRGYTF.

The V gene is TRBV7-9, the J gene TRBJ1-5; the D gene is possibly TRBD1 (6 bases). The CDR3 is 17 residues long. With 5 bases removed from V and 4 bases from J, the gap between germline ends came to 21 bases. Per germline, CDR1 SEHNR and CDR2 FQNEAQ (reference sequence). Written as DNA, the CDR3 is TGTGCCAGCAGCCGACGCGAGGGCGACAGGCGAAATCAGCCCCAGCATTTT. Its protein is CASSRREGDRRNQPQHF.

CDR3: CATSPHFNTEAFF. Here the CDR3 DNA reads TGCGCCACTTCACCTCATTTTAACACTGAAGCTTTCTTT. The chain joins TRBV5-1 to TRBJ1-1; D gene uncertain. Germline V gene lookup returns CDR1 SGHRS and CDR2 YFSETQ. The CDR3 length is 13 residues. The V gene lost 9 bases and the J gene lost 2 bases, with 14 bases spanning the gap.

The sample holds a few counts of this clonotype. CDR3 in DNA: TGTGCCAGCAGGCGACAGGGTTTCGCTGAAGCTTTCTTT. It codes for CASRRQGFAEAFF. The rearrangement joins TRBV12-3 or TRBV12-4 to TRBJ1-1; 7 bases agree with TRBD1. This CDR3 has 13 amino acids. Germline trimming cut 6 bases from V and 6 bases from J; bases unmatched to any gene: 7.

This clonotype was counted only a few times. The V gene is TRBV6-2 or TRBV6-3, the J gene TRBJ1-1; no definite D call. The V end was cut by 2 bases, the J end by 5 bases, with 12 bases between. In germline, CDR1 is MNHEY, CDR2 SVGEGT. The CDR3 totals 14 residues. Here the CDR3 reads CASSYGPGGTEAFF. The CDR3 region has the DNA TGTGCCAGCAGTTACGGTCCGGGTGGGACTGAAGCTTTCTTT.

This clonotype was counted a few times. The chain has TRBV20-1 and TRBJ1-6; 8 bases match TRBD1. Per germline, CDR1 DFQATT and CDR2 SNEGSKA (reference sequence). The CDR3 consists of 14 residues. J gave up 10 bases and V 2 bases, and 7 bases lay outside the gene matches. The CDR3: CSARPLDRGSPLHF. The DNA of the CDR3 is TGCAGTGCTAGACCCCTAGACAGGGGCTCACCCCTCCACTTT.

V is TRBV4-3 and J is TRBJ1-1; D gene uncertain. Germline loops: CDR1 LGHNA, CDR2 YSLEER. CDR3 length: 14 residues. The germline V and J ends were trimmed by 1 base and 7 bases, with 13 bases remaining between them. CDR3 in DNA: TGCGCCAGCAGCCAAGGAGTTAAGGGATTTGAAGCTTTCTTT. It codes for CASSQGVKGFEAFF.

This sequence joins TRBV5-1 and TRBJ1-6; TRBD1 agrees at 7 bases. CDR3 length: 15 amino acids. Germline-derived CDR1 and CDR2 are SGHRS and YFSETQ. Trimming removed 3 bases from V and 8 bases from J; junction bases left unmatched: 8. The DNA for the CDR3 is TGCGCCAGCAGCTACGCCGGGACAGCGGATTCACCCCTCCACTTT. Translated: CASSYAGTADSPLHF.

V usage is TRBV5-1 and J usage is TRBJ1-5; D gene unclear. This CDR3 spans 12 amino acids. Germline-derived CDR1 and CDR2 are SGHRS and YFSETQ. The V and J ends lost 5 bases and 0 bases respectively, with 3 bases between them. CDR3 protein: CASRGSNQPQHF. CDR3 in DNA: TGCGCCAGCAGGGGTAGCAATCAGCCCCAGCATTTT.

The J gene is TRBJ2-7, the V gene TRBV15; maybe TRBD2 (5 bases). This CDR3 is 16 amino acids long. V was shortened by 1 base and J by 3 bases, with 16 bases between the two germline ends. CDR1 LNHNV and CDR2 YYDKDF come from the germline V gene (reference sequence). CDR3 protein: CATSRGNLRSGYEQYF. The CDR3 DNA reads TGTGCCACCAGCAGAGGTAATTTGAGAAGCGGCTACGAGCAGTACTTC.

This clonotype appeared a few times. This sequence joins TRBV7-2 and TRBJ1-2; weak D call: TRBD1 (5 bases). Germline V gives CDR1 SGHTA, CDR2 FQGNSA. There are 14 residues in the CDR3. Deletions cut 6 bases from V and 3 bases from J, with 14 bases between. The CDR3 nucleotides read TGTGCCAGCAGTTTTTCAGGGAAGGACTATGGCTACACCTTC. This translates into CASSFSGKDYGYTF.

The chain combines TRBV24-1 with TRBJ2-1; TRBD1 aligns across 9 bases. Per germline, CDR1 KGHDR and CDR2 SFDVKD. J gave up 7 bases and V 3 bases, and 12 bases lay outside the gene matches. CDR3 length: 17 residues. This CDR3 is CATSDPPGQGGRNEQFF. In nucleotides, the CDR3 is TGTGCCACCAGTGATCCTCCGGGACAGGGTGGGAGGAATGAGCAGTTCTTC.

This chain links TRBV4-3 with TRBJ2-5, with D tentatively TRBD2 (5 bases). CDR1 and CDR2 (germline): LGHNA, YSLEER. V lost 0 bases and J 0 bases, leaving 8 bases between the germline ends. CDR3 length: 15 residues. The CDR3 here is CASSQDREYQETQYF. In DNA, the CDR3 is TGCGCCAGCAGCCAAGATAGGGAGTACCAAGAGACCCAGTACTTC.

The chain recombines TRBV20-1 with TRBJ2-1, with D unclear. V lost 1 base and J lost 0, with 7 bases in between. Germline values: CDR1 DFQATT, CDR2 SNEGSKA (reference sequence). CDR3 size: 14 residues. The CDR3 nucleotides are TGCAGTGCTAGAGGCTATCGCTCCTACAATGAGCAGTTCTTC. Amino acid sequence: CSARGYRSYNEQFF.

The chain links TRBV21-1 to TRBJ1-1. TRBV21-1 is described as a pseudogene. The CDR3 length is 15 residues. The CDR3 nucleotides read TGTGCCAGCAGCATCTTGGCCGCGAAAGGCACTGAAGCTTTCTTT. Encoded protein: CASSILAAKGTEAFF.

For the CDR3, the DNA is TGCAGTGCTAGTCTGGACGGGAGAAACTATGGCTACACCTTC. This gives the protein CSASLDGRNYGYTF. The chain is built from TRBV20-1 and TRBJ1-2; D gene unclear. V lost 3 bases to trimming and J lost 2 bases, with 13 bases between them. Germline V gene data show CDR1 as DFQATT and CDR2 as SNEGSKA (reference sequence). The CDR3 contains 14 residues.

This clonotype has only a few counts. CDR3 protein: CASRLGQVNTEAFF. CDR3 bases: TGCGCCAGCAGGTTAGGACAGGTGAACACTGAAGCTTTCTTT. The chain has TRBV10-2 and TRBJ1-1, with 7 bases aligning to TRBD1. The CDR3 runs to 14 residues. Trimming at V came to 6 bases and at J to 0 bases, leaving 4 bases not matched to a gene. Germline lookup yields CDR1 WSHSY and CDR2 SAAADI.

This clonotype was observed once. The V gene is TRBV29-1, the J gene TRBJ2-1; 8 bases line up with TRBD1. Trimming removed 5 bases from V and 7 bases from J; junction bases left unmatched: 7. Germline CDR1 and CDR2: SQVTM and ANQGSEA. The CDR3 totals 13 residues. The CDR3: CSVLQGARNEQFF. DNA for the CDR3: TGCAGCGTTCTGCAGGGGGCGAGGAATGAGCAGTTCTTC.

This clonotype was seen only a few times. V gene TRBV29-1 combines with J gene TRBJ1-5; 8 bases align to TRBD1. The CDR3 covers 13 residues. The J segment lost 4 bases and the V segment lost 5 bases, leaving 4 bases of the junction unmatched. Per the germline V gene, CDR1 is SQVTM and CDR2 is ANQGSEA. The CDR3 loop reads CSVLDRENQPQHF. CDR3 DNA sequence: TGCAGCGTTCTGGACAGGGAGAATCAGCCCCAGCATTTT.

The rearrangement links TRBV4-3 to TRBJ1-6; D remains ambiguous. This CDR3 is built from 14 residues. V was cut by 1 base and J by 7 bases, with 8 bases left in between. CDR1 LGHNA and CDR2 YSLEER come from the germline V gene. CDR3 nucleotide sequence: TGCGCCAGCAGCCAAGCACTGGTCAATTCACCCCTCCACTTT. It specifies CASSQALVNSPLHF.

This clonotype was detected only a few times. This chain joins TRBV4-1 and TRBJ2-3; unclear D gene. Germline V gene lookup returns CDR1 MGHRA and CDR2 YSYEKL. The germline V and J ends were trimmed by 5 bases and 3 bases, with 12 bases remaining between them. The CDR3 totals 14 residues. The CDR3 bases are TGCGCCAGCAGCTTCGGCCAAGGGACAGATACGCAGTATTTT. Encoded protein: CASSFGQGTDTQYF.

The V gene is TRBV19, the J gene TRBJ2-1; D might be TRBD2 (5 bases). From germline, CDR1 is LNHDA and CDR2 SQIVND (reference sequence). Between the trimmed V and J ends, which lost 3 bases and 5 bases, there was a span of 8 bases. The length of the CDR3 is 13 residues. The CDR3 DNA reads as TGTGCCAGTAGTATGCAGACTAACAATGAGCAGTTCTTC. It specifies CASSMQTNNEQFF.

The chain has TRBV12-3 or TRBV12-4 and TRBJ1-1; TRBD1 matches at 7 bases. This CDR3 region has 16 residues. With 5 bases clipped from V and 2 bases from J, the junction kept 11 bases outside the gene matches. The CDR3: CASSPNPGTANTEAFF. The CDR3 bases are TGTGCCAGCAGTCCCAACCCCGGGACAGCCAACACTGAAGCTTTCTTT.

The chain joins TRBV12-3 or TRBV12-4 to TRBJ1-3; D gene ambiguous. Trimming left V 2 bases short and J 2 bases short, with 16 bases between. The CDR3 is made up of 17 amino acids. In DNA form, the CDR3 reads TGTGCCAGCAGTTTATCTGGGAGCTCGGGAGCTGGAAACACCATATATTTT. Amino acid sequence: CASSLSGSSGAGNTIYF.

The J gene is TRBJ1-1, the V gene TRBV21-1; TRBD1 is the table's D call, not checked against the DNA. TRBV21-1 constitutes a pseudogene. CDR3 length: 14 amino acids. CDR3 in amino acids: CASSNGGQFAEAFF. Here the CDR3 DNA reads TGTGCCAGCAGCAATGGGGGGCAATTCGCTGAAGCTTTCTTT.

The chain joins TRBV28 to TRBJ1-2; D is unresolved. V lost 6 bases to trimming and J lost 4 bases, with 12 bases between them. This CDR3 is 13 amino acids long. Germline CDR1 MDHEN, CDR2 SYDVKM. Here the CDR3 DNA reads TGTGCCAGCAGGGTAGGGCAGACCTATGGCTACACCTTC. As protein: CASRVGQTYGYTF.